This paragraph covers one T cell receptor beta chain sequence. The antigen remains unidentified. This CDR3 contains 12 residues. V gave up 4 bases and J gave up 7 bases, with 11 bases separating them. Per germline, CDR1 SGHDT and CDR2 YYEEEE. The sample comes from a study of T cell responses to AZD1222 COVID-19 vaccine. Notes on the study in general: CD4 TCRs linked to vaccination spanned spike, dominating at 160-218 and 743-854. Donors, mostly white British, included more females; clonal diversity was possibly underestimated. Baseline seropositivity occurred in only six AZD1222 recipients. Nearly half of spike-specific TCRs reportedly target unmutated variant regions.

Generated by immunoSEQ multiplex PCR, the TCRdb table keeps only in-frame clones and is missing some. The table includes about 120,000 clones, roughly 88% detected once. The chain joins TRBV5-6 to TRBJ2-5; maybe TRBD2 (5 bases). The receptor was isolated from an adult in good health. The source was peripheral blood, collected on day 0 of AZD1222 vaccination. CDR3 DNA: TGTGCCAGCAGCGCCGGAGGAGGGACCCAGTACTTC. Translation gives CASSAGGGTQYF.